A single sample gave rise to the 19 T cell receptor beta chains below, sequenced in a study of blood T cell repertoires in COVID-19. The repertoire was sequenced with immunoSEQ multiplex PCR; TCRdb's copy has only in-frame clones and lacks some. The sample includes more than 200,000 clones, 86% of them seen just once. Sequencing was done on a sample of peripheral blood. The receptors shown here come from a man older than 75 with acute or convalescent COVID-19.

This clone was detected once. This chain uses TRBV3-1 (or the pseudogene TRBV3-2) with TRBJ1-6; D possibly corresponds to TRBD1 (5 bases). Germline CDR1 and CDR2: LGHDT and YNNKEL (reference sequence). The CDR3 runs to 16 residues. Trimming stripped 0 bases from V and 7 bases from J, with 13 bases between. The CDR3: CASSQDFPGRNSPLHF. The CDR3, as DNA: TGTGCCAGCAGCCAAGATTTCCCAGGGAGGAATTCACCCCTCCACTTT.

J is TRBJ2-1 and V is TRBV5-4; D is unresolved. This CDR3 region has 16 residues. The V end lost 4 bases, the J end lost 0 bases, and 14 bases lay between the germline ends. In germline, CDR1 is SGHNT, CDR2 YYREEE (reference sequence). CDR3 coding DNA: TGTGCCAGCAGCACCCACAGTATGAGCTCCTACAATGAGCAGTTCTTC. It translates to CASSTHSMSSYNEQFF.

As regards this clone: Other nucleotide sequences in the sample specify the same CDR3. V is TRBV12-3 or TRBV12-4 and J is TRBJ1-1; D not resolved. The CDR3 contains 12 residues. V was cut by 6 bases and J by 6 bases, with 11 bases left in between. CDR3 nucleotide sequence: TGTGCCAGCAGCCCCCTACCCCCTGAAGCTTTCTTT. It is translated as CASSPLPPEAFF.

This clone showed up just a few times. This sequence joins TRBV29-1 and TRBJ2-5, with D perhaps TRBD2 (5 bases). V lost 4 bases and J lost 6, with 18 bases in between. Germline V gene data show CDR1 as SQVTM and CDR2 as ANQGSEA. This CDR3 contains 14 residues. In nucleotides, the CDR3 is TGCAGCGTTGTGTTGTCTACTAGTATGAAGACCCAGTACTTC. It specifies CSVVLSTSMKTQYF.

This clone was recorded only once. The rearrangement uses TRBV9 and TRBJ2-2; possibly TRBD1 for D (5 bases). The germline V and J ends were trimmed by 0 bases and 6 bases, with 18 bases remaining between them. The CDR3 runs 17 residues. Germline lookup yields CDR1 SGDLS and CDR2 YYNGEE. CDR3 sequence (DNA): TGTGCCAGCAGCGTAGATTTCGCAGGGAAGATCTCCGGGGAGCTGTTTTTT. This codes for CASSVDFAGKISGELFF.

The rearrangement joins TRBV18 to TRBJ2-1; D is perhaps TRBD2 (7 bases). Germline CDR1 is KGHSH and CDR2 is LQKENI. CDR3 length equals 16 residues. V was clipped by 4 bases and J by 7 bases, with 20 bases between them. The CDR3 loop is CASSQETGYGGNEQFF. As DNA, the CDR3 is TGTGCCAGCTCACAGGAAACAGGGTACGGGGGGAATGAGCAGTTCTTC.

V and J are TRBV29-1 and TRBJ2-7; the D gene is possibly TRBD2 (6 bases). CDR3 length: 11 amino acids. Germline V lookup: CDR1 SQVTM, CDR2 ANQGSEA. V lost 6 bases, J lost 9 bases, and 15 bases lay in between. CDR3 coding DNA: TGCAGCGTCTCGACCGGAGGGACGCAGTACGTC. Protein product: CSVSTGGTQYV.

The rearrangement links TRBV24-1 to TRBJ2-5; perhaps TRBD1 as D (5 bases). V was pared by 8 bases and J by 5 bases, with 14 bases between. This CDR3 is built from 13 residues. CDR1 and CDR2 (germline): KGHDR, SFDVKD. DNA of the CDR3: TGTGCCACCACCGAGACAGTAAGGGAGACCCAGTACTTC. It translates to CATTETVRETQYF.

This chain connects TRBV2 to TRBJ2-5; weak D call: TRBD2 (5 bases). V lost 6 bases and J lost 7, with 9 bases in between. The length of the CDR3 is 11 residues. Germline V gene data show CDR1 as SNHLY and CDR2 as FYNNEI. The CDR3 bases are TGTGCCAGCAGGGACTGGGGGACCCAGTACTTC. Translation: CASRDWGTQYF.

This clone was picked up one time. The rearrangement joins TRBV5-1 to TRBJ1-2; 8 nucleotides agree with TRBD1. V was clipped by 3 bases and J by 4 bases; unmatched bases: 11. This CDR3 spans 16 amino acids. The V gene's germline CDR1 is SGHRS and CDR2 YFSETQ. This CDR3 reads CASSSGQGLPGYGYTF. In nucleotides, the CDR3 is TGCGCCAGCAGCTCCGGACAGGGCCTTCCTGGCTATGGCTACACCTTC.

The V call is TRBV27, the J call TRBJ1-4; 7 bases are shared with TRBD1. Looked up from germline, CDR1 is MNHEY and CDR2 is SMNVEV (reference sequence). The CDR3 extends over 17 amino acids. Trimming removed 0 bases from V and 4 bases from J; junction bases left unmatched: 8. The CDR3 DNA follows: TGTGCCAGCAGTTTATCTTTCGGGACAGCAGTTAATGAAAAACTGTTTTTT. Encoded protein: CASSLSFGTAVNEKLFF.

CDR3 DNA sequence: TGTGCCAGCAGCTTACAAGGACAGGGGATATTGGAAAAACTGTTTTTT. It encodes CASSLQGQGILEKLFF. V gene TRBV7-8 combines with J gene TRBJ1-4; 9 nucleotides match TRBD1. The V gene end was trimmed by 2 bases and the J gene end by 8 bases; junction bases not matched to a gene: 9. Germline loops: CDR1 SGHVS, CDR2 FQNEAQ. This CDR3 contains 16 residues.

The chain couples TRBV5-6 to TRBJ2-1, with D possibly being TRBD2 (5 bases). This CDR3 contains 13 residues. Germline values: CDR1 SGHDT, CDR2 YYEEEE. V lost 3 bases, J lost 12 bases, and 16 bases lay in between. The CDR3 loop reads CASSSPPGITQFF. DNA of the CDR3: TGTGCCAGCAGCTCCCCCCCCGGGATCACGCAGTTCTTC.

This clone was seen a few times. The CDR3, as DNA: TGTGCCAGCAGTTTCAACAATGAGCAGTTCTTC. Translating gives CASSFNNEQFF. The chain couples TRBV12-3 or TRBV12-4 to TRBJ2-1; D is ambiguous. Trimming shortened V by 3 bases and J by 5 bases, and 2 bases separated the two germline ends. This CDR3 contains 11 residues.

The chain carries TRBV10-3 and TRBJ1-3, with D maybe TRBD1 (5 bases). There are 16 residues in the CDR3. The V and J ends lost 2 bases and 4 bases respectively, with 15 bases between them. Germline V gene lookup returns CDR1 ENHRY and CDR2 SYGVKD. The DNA for the CDR3 is TGTGCCATCAGTGAGAGAGACCAGGGATCCGGAAACACCATATATTTT. Translation: CAISERDQGSGNTIYF.

The V gene is TRBV6-5, the J gene TRBJ1-1; D unresolved. CDR1 is MNHEY and CDR2 is SVGAGI in the germline V gene. The CDR3 is 13 residues long. The ends were cut back, 6 bases at V and 6 bases at J, with 14 bases in the middle. This CDR3 is CASSPGGRSEAFF. Here the CDR3 DNA reads TGTGCCAGCAGCCCAGGCGGGAGGTCTGAAGCTTTCTTT.

The rearrangement uses TRBV19 and TRBJ1-5; D is possibly TRBD1 (5 bases). CDR1 and CDR2 (germline): LNHDA, SQIVND (reference sequence). V dropped 4 bases and J dropped 3 bases, with 16 bases sitting between them. This CDR3 has 16 residues. CDR3 nucleotides: TGTGCCAGTAGTACGTCCGGGACTACAACCAATCAGCCCCAGCATTTT. This encodes CASSTSGTTTNQPQHF. Using reference TRBV19 and TRBJ1-5 for the parts outside the CDR3, the full variable domain is DGGITQSPKYLFRKEGQNVTLSCEQNLNHDAMYWYRQDPGQGLRLIYYSQIVNDFQKGDIAEGYSVSREKKESFPLTVTSAQKNPTAFYLCASSTSGTTTNQPQHFGDGTRLSIL.

V is TRBV9 and J is TRBJ1-2; 8 bases map to TRBD1. The CDR3 is made up of 13 amino acids. After removal of 3 bases from V and 7 bases from J, the junction contained 5 bases not matched to a gene. Per the germline V gene, CDR1 is SGDLS and CDR2 is YYNGEE. CDR3 region: CASSAQGAGGYTF. DNA for the CDR3: TGTGCCAGCAGCGCCCAGGGGGCGGGTGGCTACACCTTC. The full variable domain, its missing parts supplied by reference TRBV9 and TRBJ1-2, is DSGVTQTPKHLITATGQRVTLRCSPRSGDLSVYWYQQSLDQGLQFLIQYYNGEERAKGNILERFSAQQFPDLHSELNLSSLELGDSALYFCASSAQGAGGYTFGSGTRLTVV.

The chain is built from TRBV5-6 and TRBJ2-5; D might be TRBD2 (6 bases). Germline V gene sequence: CDR1 SGHDT, CDR2 YYEEEE. V lost 4 bases, J lost 4 bases, and 14 bases lay in between. This CDR3 contains 14 residues. CDR3 sequence (DNA): TGTGCCAGCAGCACGGGACTCCTATCAGAGACCCAGTACTTC. Amino acids: CASSTGLLSETQYF.